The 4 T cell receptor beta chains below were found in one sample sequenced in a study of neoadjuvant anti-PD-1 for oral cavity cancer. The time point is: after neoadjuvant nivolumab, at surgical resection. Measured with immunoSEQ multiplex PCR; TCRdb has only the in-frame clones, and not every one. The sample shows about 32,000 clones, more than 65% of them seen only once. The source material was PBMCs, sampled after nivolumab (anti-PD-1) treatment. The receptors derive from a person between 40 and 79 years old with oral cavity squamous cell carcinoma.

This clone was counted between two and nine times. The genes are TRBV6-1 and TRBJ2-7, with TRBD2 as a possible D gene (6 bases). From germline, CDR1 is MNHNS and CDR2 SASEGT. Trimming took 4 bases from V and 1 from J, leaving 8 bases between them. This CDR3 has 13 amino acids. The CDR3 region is CASSGEVSYEQYF. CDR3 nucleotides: TGTGCCAGCAGTGGGGAGGTTTCCTACGAGCAGTACTTC.

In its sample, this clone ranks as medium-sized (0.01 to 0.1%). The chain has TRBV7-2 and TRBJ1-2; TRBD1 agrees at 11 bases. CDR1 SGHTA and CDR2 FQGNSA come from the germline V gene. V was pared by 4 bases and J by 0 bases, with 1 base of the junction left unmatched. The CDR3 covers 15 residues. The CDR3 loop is CASSWTGGANYGYTF. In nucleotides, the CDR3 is TGTGCCAGCAGCTGGACAGGGGGCGCTAACTATGGCTACACCTTC.

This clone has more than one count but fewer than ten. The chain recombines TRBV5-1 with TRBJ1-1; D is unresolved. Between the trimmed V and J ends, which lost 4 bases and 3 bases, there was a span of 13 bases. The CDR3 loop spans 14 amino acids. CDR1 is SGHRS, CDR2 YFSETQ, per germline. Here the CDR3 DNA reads TGCGCCAGCAGCCTTCGCCCCTGGGACACTGAAGCTTTCTTT. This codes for CASSLRPWDTEAFF. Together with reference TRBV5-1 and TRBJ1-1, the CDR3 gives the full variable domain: KAGVTQTPRYLIKTRGQQVTLSCSPISGHRSVSWYQQTPGQGLQFLFEYFSETQRNKGNFPGRFSGRQFSNSRSEMNVSTLELGDSALYLCASSLRPWDTEAFFGQGTRLTVV.

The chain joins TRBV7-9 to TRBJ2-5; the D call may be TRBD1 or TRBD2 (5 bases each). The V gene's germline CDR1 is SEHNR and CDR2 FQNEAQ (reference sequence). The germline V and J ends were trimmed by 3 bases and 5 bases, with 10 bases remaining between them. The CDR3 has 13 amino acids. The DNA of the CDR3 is TGTGCCAGCAGCTTTCAGAGGGGCGAGACCCAGTACTTC. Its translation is CASSFQRGETQYF.